This T cell receptor (beta chain) originates from a study of immune heterogeneity within non-small cell lung tumors. Study conclusions and caveats: Patients largely differed in their high-frequency T-cell receptor beta clonotypes.

Multiplex PCR (32 V and 13 J primers) was used to amplify the TCR beta CDR3. MiXCR, run by TCRdb on the multiplex PCR reads, gives a single entry per CDR3 protein. The sample yields about 21,000 distinct CDR3 sequences, 25% to 30% seen once. Template input, which was bulk tumor genomic DNA, totaled 600 ng per sample. Surgeons took several biopsies per primary tumor, spaced far apart, during surgery. The patients were newly diagnosed with non-small cell lung cancer, had not been treated, and had curative surgery. The CDR3 runs 15 residues. Germline lookup yields CDR1 SGHRS and CDR2 YFSETQ. V lost 2 bases and J 4 bases, leaving 12 bases between the germline ends. To note about this clonotype: Antigen: not known.

Sequencing was performed on lung tumor tissue. This clonotype was sampled from a man aged 40-55 years with non-small cell lung cancer. J is TRBJ1-4 and V is TRBV5-1; no reliable D call. The CDR3 DNA follows: TGCGCCAGCAGCTTCCTAGGCCTAGATAATGAAAAACTGTTTTTT. Translating it yields CASSFLGLDNEKLFF.